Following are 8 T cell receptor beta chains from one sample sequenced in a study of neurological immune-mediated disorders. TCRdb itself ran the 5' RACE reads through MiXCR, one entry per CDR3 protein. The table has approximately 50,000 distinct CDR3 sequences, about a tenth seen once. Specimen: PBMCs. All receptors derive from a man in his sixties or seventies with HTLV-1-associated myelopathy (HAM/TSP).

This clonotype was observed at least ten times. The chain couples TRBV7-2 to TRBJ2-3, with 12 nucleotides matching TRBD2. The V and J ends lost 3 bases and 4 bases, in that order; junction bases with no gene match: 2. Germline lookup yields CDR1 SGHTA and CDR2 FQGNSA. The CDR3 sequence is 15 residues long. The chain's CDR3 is CASSLPSGGADTQYF. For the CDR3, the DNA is TGTGCCAGCAGCTTGCCTAGCGGGGGGGCAGATACGCAGTATTTT.

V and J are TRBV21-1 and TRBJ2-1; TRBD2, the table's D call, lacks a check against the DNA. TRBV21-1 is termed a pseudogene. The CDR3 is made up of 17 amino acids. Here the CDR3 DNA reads TGTGCCAGCAGCAAGGAAAGCGCCCAATTTAGCGGGAATGAGCAGTTCTTC. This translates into CASSKESAQFSGNEQFF.

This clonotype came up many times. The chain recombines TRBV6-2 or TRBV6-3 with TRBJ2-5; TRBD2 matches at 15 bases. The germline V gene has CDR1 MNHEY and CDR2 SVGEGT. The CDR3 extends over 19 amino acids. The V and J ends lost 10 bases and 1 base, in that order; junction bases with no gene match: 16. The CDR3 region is CATSTPGLAGGRTQETQYF. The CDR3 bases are TGTGCCACATCAACGCCGGGACTAGCGGGAGGTAGGACCCAAGAGACCCAGTACTTC.

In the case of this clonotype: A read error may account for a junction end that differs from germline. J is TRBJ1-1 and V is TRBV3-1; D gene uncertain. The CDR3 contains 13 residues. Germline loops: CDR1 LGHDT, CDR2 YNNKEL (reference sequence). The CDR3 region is CVSSRRAFAEAFF. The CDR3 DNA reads TGTGTCAGCAGCCGGAGGGCATTCGCTGAAGCTTTCTTT. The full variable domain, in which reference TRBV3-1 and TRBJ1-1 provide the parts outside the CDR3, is DTAVSQTPKYLVTQMGNDKSIKCEQNLGHDTMYWYKQDSKKFLKIMFSYNNKELIINETVPNRFSPKSPDKAHLNLHINSLELGDSAVYFCVSSRRAFAEAFFGQGTRLTVV.

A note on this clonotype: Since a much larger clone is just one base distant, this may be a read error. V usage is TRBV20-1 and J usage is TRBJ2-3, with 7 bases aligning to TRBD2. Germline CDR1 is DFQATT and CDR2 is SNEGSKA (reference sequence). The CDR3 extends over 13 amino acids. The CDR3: CSSSRSGGDTQYF. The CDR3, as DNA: TGCAGTTCTAGTCGGTCGGGGGGAGATACGCAGTATTTT.

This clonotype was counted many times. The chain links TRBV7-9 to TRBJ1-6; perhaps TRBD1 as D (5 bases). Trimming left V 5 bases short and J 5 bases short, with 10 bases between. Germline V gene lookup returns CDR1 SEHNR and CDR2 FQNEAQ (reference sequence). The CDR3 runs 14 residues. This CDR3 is CASSNRRDNSPLHF. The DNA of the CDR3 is TGTGCCAGCAGCAACAGGAGGGATAATTCACCCCTCCACTTT.

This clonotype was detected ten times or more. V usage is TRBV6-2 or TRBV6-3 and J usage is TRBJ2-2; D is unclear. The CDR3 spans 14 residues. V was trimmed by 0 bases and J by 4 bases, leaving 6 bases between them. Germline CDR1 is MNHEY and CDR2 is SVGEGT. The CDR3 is CASSYSAGTGELFF. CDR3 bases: TGTGCCAGCAGTTACTCAGCCGGCACCGGGGAGCTGTTTTTT.

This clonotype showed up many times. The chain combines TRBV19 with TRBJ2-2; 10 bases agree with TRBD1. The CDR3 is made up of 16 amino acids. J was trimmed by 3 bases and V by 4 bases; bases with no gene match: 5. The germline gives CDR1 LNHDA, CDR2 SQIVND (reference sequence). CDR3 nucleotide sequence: TGTGCCAGTAGTACCCACGGGACAGGGGACACCGGGGAGCTGTTTTTT. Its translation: CASSTHGTGDTGELFF.